Presented here are 10 T cell receptor beta chains from one specimen sequenced in a study of CD8+ T cells in alopecia areata. The treatment was: oral pan-JAK inhibitor, 5-10 mg twice daily. Sequencing used cDNA as its template, made by extracting RNA and reverse transcribing it. Repertoires were generated with immunoSEQ multiplex PCR, while TCRdb's copy carries only in-frame clones and drops some. The data hold more than 200,000 clones, with about 40% observed a single time. Here the sequenced sample was CD4+ T cells sorted from blood, taken at approximately week 37, from a patient treated with tofacitinib. These receptors all stem from a human donor with alopecia areata.

This sequence joins TRBV27 and TRBJ1-2; possibly TRBD1 for D (6 bases). CDR1 is MNHEY and CDR2 is SMNVEV in the germline V gene (reference sequence). Trimming pared 4 bases from V and 4 bases from J, leaving 10 bases between. The CDR3 is 13 amino acids. The CDR3 coding sequence is TGTGCCAGCAGTTACGGACAGACCTATGGCTACACCTTC. As protein: CASSYGQTYGYTF.

The chain has TRBV5-1 and TRBJ1-5; the D gene is possibly TRBD1 (5 bases). The germline CDR1 and CDR2 sequences are SGHRS and YFSETQ. V dropped 4 bases and J dropped 4 bases, with 18 bases sitting between them. The CDR3 length is 16 residues. The CDR3 nucleotides are TGCGCCAGCAGCACGATACCGGGACCGGGTAATCAGCCCCAGCATTTT. Translating it yields CASSTIPGPGNQPQHF.

The chain joins TRBV29-1 to TRBJ2-1; 12 bases match TRBD2. The CDR3 contains 16 residues. V dropped 4 bases and J dropped 6; count of bases not matched to a gene: 10. Germline V gene sequence: CDR1 SQVTM, CDR2 ANQGSEA. CDR3 sequence (DNA): TGCAGCGTTGGTGCGACTAGCGGGGGAGCCGGCAATGAGCAGTTCTTC. Amino acid sequence: CSVGATSGGAGNEQFF.

This chain joins TRBV5-4 and TRBJ2-7; 8 nucleotides line up with TRBD1. The CDR3 runs 16 residues. The trim removed 3 bases at V and 2 bases at J, leaving 10 bases unmatched. CDR1 is SGHNT and CDR2 is YYREEE in the germline V gene (reference sequence). The CDR3 bases are TGTGCCAGCAGCTCGAACCCCGGGACAGGCCCCTACGAGCAGTACTTC. Protein: CASSSNPGTGPYEQYF.

The gene calls are TRBV27 and TRBJ2-3; D tentatively reads TRBD1 or TRBD2 (5 bases each). This CDR3 spans 13 amino acids. V lost 3 bases, J lost 6 bases, and 10 bases lay in between. The V gene's germline CDR1 is MNHEY and CDR2 SMNVEV (reference sequence). In nucleotides, the CDR3 is TGTGCCAGCAGTTTCGGTTGGGGGGATACGCAGTATTTT. Protein product: CASSFGWGDTQYF.

The J gene is TRBJ1-2, the V gene TRBV7-9; unclear D gene. The CDR3 is 13 amino acids. CDR1 and CDR2 from the germline V gene are SEHNR and FQNEAQ (reference sequence). The V and J ends lost 2 bases and 8 bases respectively, with 12 bases between them. CDR3 nucleotide sequence: TGTGCCAGCAGCTTAAGTGTTCCGTGGGGCTACACCTTC. This translates into CASSLSVPWGYTF.

The chain recombines TRBV18 with TRBJ2-1, with 11 bases identical to TRBD1. This CDR3 is built from 16 residues. Germline CDR1 KGHSH, CDR2 LQKENI. Trimming removed 3 bases from V and 3 bases from J; junction bases left unmatched: 4. CDR3: CASSPAGTGGYNEQFF. The CDR3 DNA is TGTGCCAGCTCACCCGCCGGGACAGGGGGCTACAATGAGCAGTTCTTC. Based on the CDR3 plus reference TRBV18 and TRBJ2-1, the full variable domain is NAGVMQNPRHLVRRRGQEARLRCSPMKGHSHVYWYRQLPEEGLKFMVYLQKENIIDESGMPKERFSAEFPKEGPSILRIQQVVRGDSAAYFCASSPAGTGGYNEQFFGPGTRLTVL.

The chain employs TRBV5-5 and TRBJ2-7; TRBD1 agrees at 8 bases. The J segment lost 2 bases and the V segment lost 1 base, leaving 5 bases of the junction unmatched. CDR1 is SGHKS, CDR2 YYEKEE, per germline (reference sequence). This CDR3 is 15 amino acids long. The CDR3 is CASSLWQGATYEQYF. The CDR3 coding sequence is TGTGCCAGCAGCTTGTGGCAGGGGGCAACCTACGAGCAGTACTTC.

This clone occurred a few times. V usage is TRBV29-1 and J usage is TRBJ1-1, with 9 bases matching TRBD1. Germline assignment: CDR1 SQVTM and CDR2 ANQGSEA. The CDR3 length is 11 residues. V dropped 6 bases and J dropped 6; count of bases not matched to a gene: 2. This CDR3 reads CSVGQGPEAFF. The CDR3 DNA reads TGCAGCGTCGGACAGGGGCCTGAAGCTTTCTTT. The full variable domain, completed using reference TRBV29-1 and TRBJ1-1, is SAVISQKPSRDICQRGTSLTIQCQVDSQVTMMFWYRQQPGQSLTLIATANQGSEATYESGFVIDKFPISRPNLTFSTLTVSNMSPEDSSIYLCSVGQGPEAFFGQGTRLTVV.

This sequence joins TRBV29-1 and TRBJ2-3; TRBD2 matches at 7 bases. The germline gives CDR1 SQVTM, CDR2 ANQGSEA. The trim removed 0 bases at V and 1 base at J, leaving 7 bases unmatched. CDR3 length equals 16 residues. The CDR3 is CSVEDRGGRGTDTQYF. The DNA of the CDR3 is TGCAGCGTTGAAGATCGCGGCGGGAGAGGCACAGATACGCAGTATTTT.